A selection of T cell receptor beta chains follows, all from one sample in a study of control samples from healthy donors and cancer patients. Assay used: immunoSEQ multiplex PCR; TCRdb lists only in-frame clones, some missing. The profile shows 120,000 or so clones, about 90% of them singletons. Specimen: blood. The receptors were sampled from a man aged 18 to 29 in good health. Each CDR3 is given with its conserved first and last residue. The D gene is left open where the match is weak. Expanded clones get a size class; other rows say once, few or many, or leave the size out.

V,D,J,size,CDR3,DNA
TRBV28,TRBD1,TRBJ1-2,once,CASRVEDRANPNYGYTF,TGTGCCAGCAGGGTTGAAGACAGGGCAAATCCTAACTATGGCTACACCTTC
TRBV30,TRBD1,TRBJ2-7,.,CAWVPGTGVYEQYF,TGTGCCTGGGTTCCCGGGACAGGGGTCTACGAGCAGTACTTC
TRBV18,.,TRBJ1-1,.,CASSPQGFRNTEAFF,TGTGCCAGCTCACCTCAGGGGTTTAGGAACACTGAAGCTTTCTTT
TRBV6-6,TRBD1,TRBJ2-5,.,CASLRTGSRETQYF,TGTGCCAGCCTCAGGACAGGGTCGAGGGAGACCCAGTACTTC
TRBV7-2,.,TRBJ2-1,few,CASSPGRGSVEQFF,TGTGCCAGCAGCCCCGGCAGGGGTTCGGTTGAGCAGTTCTTC
TRBV15,TRBD2,TRBJ2-1,.,CATSRGGLAGYNEQFF,TGTGCCACCAGCAGAGGCGGACTAGCGGGGTACAATGAGCAGTTCTTC
TRBV3-1/TRBV3-2,.,TRBJ1-1,once,CASSQDGDMNTEAFF,TGTGCCAGCAGCCAAGACGGCGACATGAACACTGAAGCTTTCTTT
TRBV29-1,.,TRBJ2-7,.,CSVAKSGTGTSYEQYF,TGCAGCGTTGCTAAATCCGGGACTGGCACCTCCTACGAGCAGTACTTC
TRBV19,.,TRBJ1-1,.,CASTMGSTEAFF,TGTGCCAGTACCATGGGTAGTACTGAAGCTTTCTTT
TRBV7-2,.,TRBJ1-1,once,CASSLVRVNTEAFF,TGTGCCAGCAGCTTAGTTAGGGTGAACACTGAAGCTTTCTTT
TRBV24-1,.,TRBJ1-2,few,CATRDLGYGYTF,TGTGCCACCAGGGACCTGGGTTATGGCTACACCTTC
TRBV5-6,.,TRBJ1-6,.,CASSFGSSYNSPLHF,TGTGCCAGCAGCTTTGGTAGCTCCTATAATTCACCCCTCCACTTT
TRBV6-5,.,TRBJ1-5,.,CASSRYRAYQPQHF,TGTGCCAGCAGTCGGTACAGGGCCTATCAGCCCCAGCATTTT
TRBV5-4,.,TRBJ1-3,.,CASSSGSGARNTIYF,TGTGCCAGCAGCTCTGGTTCGGGGGCGAGGAACACCATATATTTT
TRBV14,.,TRBJ1-1,once,CASSQTGSLGLMNTEAFF,TGTGCCAGCAGCCAAACCGGATCGTTGGGCCTAATGAACACTGAAGCTTTCTTT
TRBV7-9,.,TRBJ2-5,.,CASSLAWTNGETQYF,TGTGCCAGCAGCTTAGCCTGGACCAACGGGGAGACCCAGTACTTC
TRBV5-5,.,TRBJ1-1,.,CASSLQNTEAFF,TGTGCCAGCAGCTTGCAGAACACTGAAGCTTTCTTT
TRBV7-2,.,TRBJ1-1,.,CASSSGAGMNTEAFF,TGTGCCAGCAGCTCCGGGGCAGGAATGAACACTGAAGCTTTCTTT
TRBV25-1,TRBD2,TRBJ2-1,once,CASSSAGGGNEQFF,TGTGCCAGCAGTTCTGCGGGAGGCGGCAATGAGCAGTTCTTC
TRBV5-6,TRBD2,TRBJ2-7,once,CASSWGGYEQYF,TGTGCCAGCAGCTGGGGGGGCTACGAGCAGTACTTC
TRBV6-5,.,TRBJ2-7,once,CATGRPRAEQYF,TGTGCCACGGGCAGGCCAAGGGCCGAGCAGTACTTC
TRBV10-3,.,TRBJ1-1,.,CAISEQGPMNTEAFF,TGTGCCATCAGCGAACAGGGACCCATGAACACTGAAGCTTTCTTT
TRBV7-3,TRBD1,TRBJ1-2,once,CASSPHRDRGQGGYTF,TGTGCCAGCAGTCCACACCGGGACAGGGGGCAAGGAGGCTACACCTTC
TRBV29-1,.,TRBJ1-1,.,CSVELGENTEAFF,TGCAGCGTTGAATTGGGGGAGAACACTGAAGCTTTCTTT
TRBV5-1,.,TRBJ2-5,.,CASSLAGREQETQYF,TGCGCCAGCAGCTTGGCTGGGCGGGAACAAGAGACCCAGTACTTC
TRBV11-2,.,TRBJ1-2,.,CASSLTIQRYGYTF,TGTGCCAGCAGCTTGACAATTCAGCGCTATGGCTACACCTTC
TRBV2,TRBD1,TRBJ1-2,.,CASSRQGPGYTF,TGTGCCAGCAGCCGACAGGGTCCTGGCTACACCTTC
TRBV6-5,.,TRBJ1-2,.,CASSYVGNYGYTF,TGTGCCAGCAGTTACGTGGGAAACTATGGCTACACCTTC
TRBV11-2,.,TRBJ1-1,.,CASSTHGGRGTEAFF,TGTGCCAGCAGCACGCACGGGGGTCGCGGGACTGAAGCTTTCTTT
TRBV20-1,.,TRBJ1-1,.,CSASAQDGNTEAFF,TGCAGTGCTAGTGCCCAGGACGGGAACACTGAAGCTTTCTTT
TRBV6-1,TRBD2,TRBJ2-3,.,CASSDLGTSGSRDTQYF,TGTGCCAGCAGTGACCTTGGGACTAGCGGGAGTCGAGATACGCAGTATTTT
TRBV27,.,TRBJ2-1,once,CASSFLKGRYNEQFF,TGTGCCAGCAGTTTCCTCAAGGGGAGGTACAATGAGCAGTTCTTC
TRBV27,TRBD1,TRBJ1-2,.,CATRNFRDRGPGGYTF,TGTGCCACCAGGAATTTCCGGGACAGGGGGCCGGGCGGCTACACCTTC
TRBV20-1,.,TRBJ1-2,.,CSAPRVGGYTF,TGCAGTGCTCCTAGGGTAGGGGGCTACACCTTC
TRBV18,.,TRBJ2-7,once,CASSPSGTSYEQYF,TGTGCCAGCTCACCGTCCGGGACGTCCTACGAGCAGTACTTC
TRBV7-9,.,TRBJ1-5,.,CASSLGHSSNQPQHF,TGTGCCAGCAGCTTAGGGCATAGCAGCAATCAGCCCCAGCATTTT
TRBV24-1,TRBD1,TRBJ2-1,.,CATSGGGQGNEQFF,TGTGCCACCAGTGGGGGAGGACAGGGAAATGAGCAGTTCTTC
TRBV5-1,TRBD1,TRBJ1-1,.,CASSQGQGKTEAFF,TGCGCCAGCAGCCAGGGACAGGGGAAGACTGAAGCTTTCTTT
TRBV29-1,.,TRBJ2-7,.,CSVGPRKSSYEQYF,TGCAGCGTTGGTCCGCGGAAAAGCTCCTACGAGCAGTACTTC
TRBV30,TRBD1,TRBJ1-3,.,CASPGQSSGNTIYF,TGTGCCTCCCCGGGACAGAGCTCTGGAAACACCATATATTTT
TRBV7-3,TRBD2,TRBJ2-2,.,CASSYSLAGSPGELFF,TGTGCCAGCAGCTACTCTCTAGCGGGATCCCCCGGGGAGCTGTTTTTT
TRBV21-1,.,TRBJ1-6,.,CASSKANRDRGTIKDSPLHF,TGTGCCAGCAGCAAAGCAAATCGGGACAGGGGAACTATAAAAGATTCACCCCTCCACTTT
TRBV15,.,TRBJ2-5,few,CATSRDPSGHETQYF,TGTGCCACCAGCAGAGATCCGTCAGGGCATGAGACCCAGTACTTC
TRBV29-1,.,TRBJ2-2,.,CSVEGGTGELFF,TGCAGCGTTGAGGGGGGCACCGGGGAGCTGTTTTTT
TRBV15,.,TRBJ1-3,few,CATSSDTWIDTIYF,TGTGCCACCAGCAGTGACACGTGGATAGACACCATATATTTT
TRBV7-9,.,TRBJ2-7,once,CASTLRDFSEQYF,TGTGCCAGCACTCTACGCGACTTTTCCGAGCAGTACTTC
TRBV5-6,.,TRBJ1-1,few,CASSTGPEAFF,TGTGCCAGCAGCACTGGGCCTGAAGCTTTCTTT
TRBV5-8,.,TRBJ2-6,.,CASSLSLGGGPGANVLTF,TGTGCCAGCAGCTTGTCCCTCGGCGGGGGCCCTGGGGCCAACGTCCTGACTTTC
TRBV6-5,TRBD1,TRBJ2-7,few,CASSYSGQGPYEQYF,TGTGCCAGCAGTTACTCGGGACAGGGGCCCTACGAGCAGTACTTC